This T cell receptor beta chain was captured by sequencing in a study of beta chain features in type 1 diabetes. Overall study results and limits: Significant though moderate, a shortening of TCRB CDR3s appeared in all four CD4+ subsets of Type 1 diabetes patients. VDJ junctions sequenced from type 1 diabetes patients showed fewer insertions and more deletions.

The entirety of the isolated RNA underwent reverse transcription, so expressed TCRB transcripts were sequenced. This table comes from immunoSEQ multiplex PCR, and its TCRdb copy is limited to in-frame clones, with some not included. The repertoire holds hundreds of thousands of clones, with 25% to 35% as singletons. This CDR3 comprises 15 residues. Trimming pared 3 bases from V and 6 bases from J, leaving 16 bases between. Germline lookup yields CDR1 SGHTA and CDR2 FQGNSA. Note on this clone: The antigen is undetermined.

The TCR originated in a man between 18 and 35 years old in good health. The rearrangement uses TRBV7-2 and TRBJ2-3, with a tentative D call TRBD1 (5 bases). The sequenced sample was naive CD4+ T cells from blood. This chain's CDR3 is CASSFPTAIVDTQYF. CDR3 nucleotides: TGTGCCAGCAGCTTCCCGACAGCAATAGTTGATACGCAGTATTTT.